Only a few counts were recorded for the clone carrying this T cell receptor (beta chain). Each CDR3 protein is one row after TCRdb ran MiXCR on the reads. The sample lists 150,000 to 200,000 distinct CDR3 sequences, roughly 27% seen once, with 30% to 35% in the top ten. These data belong to a study of T cell repertoires in cytomegalovirus infection. Study in general: Public TCR beta signature analysis indicated the presence of both CMV infection and matching HLA type.

This CDR3 has 14 residues. CDR1 and CDR2 from the germline V gene are SGDLS and YYNGEE. Trimming pared 2 bases from V and 6 bases from J, leaving 14 bases between. The sequence came from a human donor in good health (CMV status not recorded). Some clones in this sample may be carry-over from other donors' samples. The source material was PBMCs. The genes are TRBV9 and TRBJ1-2; weak D call: TRBD1 (5 bases). The CDR3 region has the DNA TGTGCCAGCAGCGTCAGGGACGGTGTGGATGGCTACACCTTC. Encoded protein: CASSVRDGVDGYTF.